This T cell receptor beta chain originates from a study of blood T cells in healthy people across ages. It was with a sample-barcoded 5' primer and a J-beta primer mix that a second PCR of roughly 7 to 11 cycles was run. TCRdb redid the calling of the 5' RACE reads with MiXCR, one entry per CDR3 protein. Here the sample spans fewer than 2 million distinct CDR3 sequences, about two fifths being singletons. The V end was cut by 4 bases, the J end by 6 bases, with 13 bases between. This CDR3 is 13 amino acids long. Germline V lookup: CDR1 SGHTA, CDR2 FQGTGA. The sequencing input was blood. The source is a human donor in good health. This rearrangement joins TRBV7-3 to TRBJ2-7; D is unresolved. CDR3 bases: TGTGCCAGCAGCTCCGAACCCACGGGCGAGCAGTACTTC. This codes for CASSSEPTGEQYF.